Sequencing of this T cell receptor beta chain was carried out in a study of blood T cells in healthy people across ages. Study-level results: Long-lived donors exceeded aged donors in naive CD4+ cells and diversity. In older individuals, TCR beta diversity per million T cells was lower, falling roughly linearly with age.

This clonotype was observed a few times. Its antigen is as yet unknown. Germline trimming cut 4 bases from V and 5 bases from J; bases unmatched to any gene: 7. Germline V gene lookup returns CDR1 PRHDT and CDR2 FYEKMQ (reference sequence). The CDR3 totals 16 residues. The use of a sample-barcoded 5' primer and a J-beta primer mix characterized a second PCR of roughly 6 to 11 cycles. TCRdb recomputed calls from the 5' RACE reads with MiXCR, one row per CDR3 protein. The table shows around 1,900,000 distinct CDR3 sequences, with 30% to 40% occurring only once. Material: blood. The chain recombines TRBV13 with TRBJ2-1; 11 bases map to TRBD2. This clonotype was obtained from a human donor in good health. Here the CDR3 DNA reads TGTGCCAGCAGCTCCCAGACTAGCGGGATTGACAATGAGCAGTTCTTC. Encoded protein: CASSSQTSGIDNEQFF.